This is a list of T cell receptor beta chains from one sample in a study of OX40 agonist ivuxolimab in advanced cancers. TCRdb keeps only in-frame clones here, not all; method: immunoSEQ multiplex PCR. In the table there are about 98,000 clones, more than 85% of which are singletons. The specimen was CD4+ or CD8+ T cells sorted from blood, collected in a trial of the OX40 agonist ivuxolimab. The receptors originated from an adult with an advanced solid tumor such as melanoma, head and neck, liver or kidney cancer. Both conserved end residues are part of each CDR3. Each record gives: clone size, V gene, J gene, D gene, CDR3 protein, CDR3 DNA. The D gene is left open where the match is weak. Some rows have no size entry. The others give once, few or many, or a class for an expanded clone.

clone size: -; V gene: TRBV7-8; J gene: TRBJ1-5; D gene: -; CDR3 protein: CASSTGNSRNQPQHF; CDR3 DNA: TGTGCCAGCAGCACGGGGAACAGCCGCAATCAGCCCCAGCATTTT
clone size: -; V gene: TRBV5-6; J gene: TRBJ1-1; D gene: TRBD1; CDR3 protein: CASSSGNRGGTEAFF; CDR3 DNA: TGTGCCAGCAGTTCCGGGAACAGGGGCGGGACTGAAGCTTTCTTT
clone size: -; V gene: TRBV5-1; J gene: TRBJ2-5; D gene: -; CDR3 protein: CASSLKETQYF; CDR3 DNA: TGCGCCAGCAGCCTAAAAGAGACCCAGTACTTC
clone size: -; V gene: TRBV27; J gene: TRBJ1-6; D gene: -; CDR3 protein: CASSIRVYSPLHF; CDR3 DNA: TGTGCCAGCAGTATCAGGGTTTATTCACCCCTCCACTTT
clone size: -; V gene: TRBV7-9; J gene: TRBJ1-2; D gene: -; CDR3 protein: CASSLGELRGYTF; CDR3 DNA: TGTGCCAGCAGCTTAGGAGAGCTCCGTGGCTACACCTTC
clone size: once; V gene: TRBV4-2; J gene: TRBJ2-1; D gene: -; CDR3 protein: CASSQEGGEQFF; CDR3 DNA: TGTGCCAGCAGCCAAGAGGGGGGTGAGCAGTTCTTC
clone size: -; V gene: TRBV20-1; J gene: TRBJ1-2; D gene: -; CDR3 protein: CSARGGNSYTF; CDR3 DNA: TGCAGTGCTAGAGGGGGGAACAGCTACACCTTC
clone size: once; V gene: TRBV7-2; J gene: TRBJ2-1; D gene: -; CDR3 protein: CASSRIPGPQFF; CDR3 DNA: TGTGCCAGCAGCCGAATCCCGGGTCCCCAGTTCTTC
clone size: -; V gene: TRBV11-2; J gene: TRBJ2-3; D gene: -; CDR3 protein: CASSALSGAGADTQYF; CDR3 DNA: TGTGCCAGCAGCGCTCTTTCAGGGGCTGGGGCAGATACGCAGTATTTT
clone size: -; V gene: TRBV7-8; J gene: TRBJ2-1; D gene: TRBD2; CDR3 protein: CASSQVSSSGRAPYNEQFF; CDR3 DNA: TGTGCCAGCAGCCAAGTCTCGTCTAGCGGGAGGGCCCCCTACAATGAGCAGTTCTTC
clone size: -; V gene: TRBV6-1; J gene: TRBJ1-5; D gene: -; CDR3 protein: CASSEIPHSNQPQHF; CDR3 DNA: TGTGCCAGCAGTGAAATTCCCCATAGCAATCAGCCCCAGCATTTT
clone size: -; V gene: TRBV7-2; J gene: TRBJ2-7; D gene: -; CDR3 protein: CASSLGTHSYEQYF; CDR3 DNA: TGTGCCAGCAGCTTAGGCACACACTCCTACGAGCAGTACTTC
clone size: -; V gene: TRBV19; J gene: TRBJ1-4; D gene: TRBD1; CDR3 protein: CASSFRWDRDKMLKLFF; CDR3 DNA: TGTGCCAGTAGTTTCCGTTGGGACAGGGACAAAATGTTGAAACTGTTTTTT
clone size: -; V gene: TRBV7-9; J gene: TRBJ1-3; D gene: -; CDR3 protein: CASGEDGLGNTIYF; CDR3 DNA: TGTGCCAGCGGGGAGGATGGGCTTGGAAACACCATATATTTT
clone size: -; V gene: TRBV5-6; J gene: TRBJ2-5; D gene: -; CDR3 protein: CASSLATLQETQYF; CDR3 DNA: TGTGCCAGCAGCTTGGCAACACTCCAAGAGACCCAGTACTTC
clone size: -; V gene: TRBV5-1; J gene: TRBJ1-2; D gene: -; CDR3 protein: CASSAGGGNYGYTF; CDR3 DNA: TGCGCCAGCAGCGCCGGTGGGGGGAACTATGGCTACACCTTC
clone size: -; V gene: TRBV7-2; J gene: TRBJ2-3; D gene: -; CDR3 protein: CASRFTGYYSTDTQYF; CDR3 DNA: TGTGCCAGCAGGTTTACCGGCTACTATAGCACAGATACGCAGTATTTT
clone size: -; V gene: TRBV6-5; J gene: TRBJ2-7; D gene: TRBD1; CDR3 protein: CASSHRDRRTGEQYF; CDR3 DNA: TGTGCCAGCAGCCACCGGGACAGGAGGACGGGGGAGCAGTACTTC
clone size: -; V gene: TRBV2; J gene: TRBJ2-4; D gene: -; CDR3 protein: CASSPDGGRKNIQYF; CDR3 DNA: TGTGCCAGCAGTCCCGACGGGGGGCGTAAAAACATTCAGTACTTC
clone size: -; V gene: TRBV9; J gene: TRBJ2-3; D gene: -; CDR3 protein: CASSVEAVRADTQYF; CDR3 DNA: TGTGCCAGCAGCGTGGAGGCTGTTAGGGCAGATACGCAGTATTTT
clone size: -; V gene: TRBV7-8; J gene: TRBJ2-5; D gene: -; CDR3 protein: CASSLAGTTQETQYF; CDR3 DNA: TGTGCCAGCAGCTTAGCGGGCACTACCCAAGAGACCCAGTACTTC
clone size: -; V gene: TRBV5-1; J gene: TRBJ2-1; D gene: -; CDR3 protein: CASSFEGYNEQFF; CDR3 DNA: TGCGCCAGCAGCTTTGAGGGATACAATGAGCAGTTCTTC
clone size: once; V gene: TRBV14; J gene: TRBJ2-5; D gene: -; CDR3 protein: CASRCPGQRLRQETQYF; CDR3 DNA: TGTGCCAGCAGGTGCCCGGGACAAAGATTACGCCAAGAGACCCAGTACTTC
clone size: -; V gene: TRBV19; J gene: TRBJ2-2; D gene: TRBD2; CDR3 protein: CASRGTSGRARTGELFF; CDR3 DNA: TGTGCCAGTAGGGGGACTAGCGGGAGGGCCAGGACCGGGGAGCTGTTTTTT
clone size: -; V gene: TRBV13; J gene: TRBJ1-1; D gene: -; CDR3 protein: CASILRTGRRATEAFF; CDR3 DNA: TGTGCCAGCATACTTAGAACGGGTCGGCGAGCCACTGAAGCTTTCTTT
clone size: once; V gene: TRBV7-2; J gene: TRBJ2-1; D gene: -; CDR3 protein: CASSLDHYNEQFF; CDR3 DNA: TGTGCCAGCAGCTTAGACCACTACAATGAGCAGTTCTTC
clone size: -; V gene: TRBV2; J gene: TRBJ2-1; D gene: -; CDR3 protein: CASSVNGLRSSYNEQFF; CDR3 DNA: TGTGCCAGCAGCGTCAACGGACTCCGGAGCTCCTACAATGAGCAGTTCTTC
clone size: -; V gene: TRBV7-6; J gene: TRBJ1-5; D gene: TRBD1; CDR3 protein: CASSGGQVINQPQHF; CDR3 DNA: TGTGCCAGCAGCGGGGGACAGGTGATAAATCAGCCCCAGCATTTT
clone size: -; V gene: TRBV21-1; J gene: TRBJ2-1; D gene: -; CDR3 protein: CASAPKLQGGKRSEQFF; CDR3 DNA: TGTGCCAGCGCGCCCAAATTACAGGGAGGGAAGAGGAGTGAGCAGTTCTTC
clone size: -; V gene: TRBV19; J gene: TRBJ1-2; D gene: -; CDR3 protein: CASSTTPGYGYTF; CDR3 DNA: TGTGCCAGTAGCACAACGCCTGGCTATGGCTACACCTTC
clone size: -; V gene: TRBV19; J gene: TRBJ2-5; D gene: TRBD2; CDR3 protein: CASSISGSAGARQETQYF; CDR3 DNA: TGTGCCAGTAGTATAAGTGGCTCAGCGGGAGCGCGCCAAGAGACCCAGTACTTC
clone size: -; V gene: TRBV14; J gene: TRBJ2-6; D gene: -; CDR3 protein: CASSQGEGLSGANVLTF; CDR3 DNA: TGTGCCAGCAGCCAAGGGGAAGGGCTCTCTGGGGCCAACGTCCTGACTTTC
clone size: -; V gene: TRBV6-6; J gene: TRBJ2-7; D gene: -; CDR3 protein: CASTRGSYEQYF; CDR3 DNA: TGTGCCAGCACGCGGGGCTCCTACGAGCAGTACTTC
clone size: -; V gene: TRBV18; J gene: TRBJ1-2; D gene: -; CDR3 protein: CASSPKTKARGSLTF; CDR3 DNA: TGTGCCAGCTCACCTAAGACGAAGGCTAGAGGTTCACTTACCTTC
clone size: -; V gene: TRBV2; J gene: TRBJ1-5; D gene: -; CDR3 protein: CASKSSGNQPQHF; CDR3 DNA: TGTGCCAGCAAGAGTTCTGGGAATCAGCCCCAGCATTTT
clone size: -; V gene: TRBV7-9; J gene: TRBJ2-1; D gene: -; CDR3 protein: CASSLIIEDNEQFF; CDR3 DNA: TGTGCCAGCAGCTTAATTATTGAGGACAATGAGCAGTTCTTC
clone size: -; V gene: TRBV7-2; J gene: TRBJ2-3; D gene: -; CDR3 protein: CASSLGVGTDTQYF; CDR3 DNA: TGTGCCAGCAGCTTAGGGGTCGGGACAGATACGCAGTATTTT
clone size: -; V gene: TRBV6-6; J gene: TRBJ2-3; D gene: TRBD1; CDR3 protein: CASSSGGQLTDTQYF; CDR3 DNA: TGTGCCAGCAGTTCAGGGGGACAGCTCACAGATACGCAGTATTTT
clone size: -; V gene: TRBV5-8; J gene: TRBJ1-1; D gene: TRBD1; CDR3 protein: CASSLTQGANTEAFF; CDR3 DNA: TGTGCCAGCAGCTTGACGCAGGGGGCCAACACTGAAGCTTTCTTT
clone size: -; V gene: TRBV25-1; J gene: TRBJ2-3; D gene: -; CDR3 protein: CASSDPGPRRDTQYF; CDR3 DNA: TGTGCCAGCAGTGACCCCGGACCGAGAAGAGATACGCAGTATTTT
clone size: -; V gene: TRBV5-4; J gene: TRBJ1-2; D gene: -; CDR3 protein: CASSFGSRGYTF; CDR3 DNA: TGTGCCAGCAGCTTCGGGAGTAGGGGCTACACCTTC
clone size: -; V gene: TRBV7-3; J gene: TRBJ2-2; D gene: -; CDR3 protein: CASSSSSVNTGELFF; CDR3 DNA: TGTGCCAGCAGCTCATCTAGCGTAAACACCGGGGAGCTGTTTTTT
clone size: few; V gene: TRBV5-1; J gene: TRBJ1-3; D gene: TRBD1; CDR3 protein: CASSEGQDGNTIYF; CDR3 DNA: TGCGCCAGCAGCGAGGGACAGGACGGAAACACCATATATTTT
clone size: -; V gene: TRBV12-5; J gene: TRBJ2-4; D gene: TRBD1; CDR3 protein: CASRFDRDGIQYF; CDR3 DNA: TGTGCTAGTCGTTTCGACAGGGACGGCATTCAGTACTTC